These 8 T cell receptor beta chains were sequenced from one sample in a study of OX40 agonist ivuxolimab in advanced cancers. Measured with immunoSEQ multiplex PCR; TCRdb has only the in-frame clones, and not every one. The sample contains over 20,000 clones, around 85% of which appear only once. The input for sequencing was CD4+ or CD8+ T cells sorted from blood, taken in a trial of the OX40 agonist ivuxolimab. These receptors all come from an adult with an advanced solid tumor such as melanoma, head and neck, liver or kidney cancer.

This clone was seen only a few times. J is TRBJ2-2 and V is TRBV9; no firm D call. This CDR3 region has 13 residues. Trimming stripped 0 bases from V and 4 bases from J, with 4 bases between. The V gene's germline CDR1 is SGDLS and CDR2 YYNGEE. For the CDR3, the DNA is TGTGCCAGCAGCGTAGCAGGCACCGGGGAGCTGTTTTTT. This translates into CASSVAGTGELFF.

The chain couples TRBV5-4 to TRBJ2-3; the match to TRBD2 covers 11 bases. The CDR3 spans 16 residues. Germline assignment: CDR1 SGHNT and CDR2 YYREEE (reference sequence). V dropped 5 bases and J dropped 3; count of bases not matched to a gene: 8. CDR3 sequence (DNA): TGTGCCAGCAGACCCCGAACTAGCGGGAGTACAGATACGCAGTATTTT. It specifies CASRPRTSGSTDTQYF.

The chain joins TRBV30 to TRBJ2-3; maybe TRBD2 (6 bases). This CDR3 is 18 amino acids long. The germline gives CDR1 GTSNPN, CDR2 SVGIG (reference sequence). The ends were cut back, 8 bases at V and 1 base at J, with 28 bases in the middle. The CDR3 loop reads CARSRKPSSGYGTDTQYF. The CDR3 region has the DNA TGTGCCCGCTCTCGTAAACCTTCCAGCGGGTATGGCACAGATACGCAGTATTTT.

The V call is TRBV25-1, the J call TRBJ1-1; D gene ambiguous. The CDR3 loop spans 15 amino acids. Trimming took 7 bases from V and 5 from J, leaving 20 bases between them. Germline-derived CDR1 and CDR2 are MGHDK and SYGVNS. The CDR3 DNA is TGTGCCAGCAAAGACCTCGGGAATTTCGCGACTGAAGCTTTCTTT. This codes for CASKDLGNFATEAFF.

The V and J genes are TRBV19 and TRBJ1-1; unclear D gene. The CDR3 spans 13 residues. V was clipped by 3 bases and J by 0 bases, with 5 bases between them. In germline, CDR1 is LNHDA, CDR2 SQIVND (reference sequence). The CDR3 loop reads CASSMSVNTEAFF. CDR3 in DNA: TGTGCCAGTAGTATGTCCGTGAACACTGAAGCTTTCTTT.

Here the CDR3 DNA reads TGTGCCAGCAGCTTGGCGGTCTCCTCCTACGAGCAGTACTTC. Its translation: CASSLAVSSYEQYF. The chain links TRBV5-6 to TRBJ2-7, with D hard to call. V was clipped by 0 bases and J by 0 bases, with 7 bases between them. This CDR3 spans 14 amino acids. Germline assignment: CDR1 SGHDT and CDR2 YYEEEE.

The V call is TRBV7-8, the J call TRBJ2-7; no reliable D call. CDR3 size: 13 residues. V lost 2 bases, J lost 5 bases, and 10 bases lay in between. Germline V gene sequence: CDR1 SGHVS, CDR2 FQNEAQ. CDR3 protein: CASSLRVANEQYF. The CDR3 nucleotides are TGTGCCAGCAGCTTACGGGTCGCGAACGAGCAGTACTTC.

V gene TRBV11-1 combines with J gene TRBJ1-1; D gene uncertain. The V end lost 5 bases, the J end lost 3 bases, and 10 bases lay between the germline ends. Germline V gene lookup returns CDR1 SGHAT and CDR2 FQDESV (reference sequence). The CDR3 has 13 residues. The CDR3 loop reads CASSPQQHTEAFF. Written as DNA, the CDR3 is TGTGCCAGCAGCCCCCAGCAACACACTGAAGCTTTCTTT.